A single sample is the source of the 15 T cell receptor beta chains below, sequenced in a study of T cell clonality in common variable immunodeficiency. Libraries were prepared by immunoSEQ multiplex PCR; TCRdb keeps only in-frame clonotypes and omits some of them. This repertoire holds about 37,000 clones, and none appear only once. The sequencing sample was made of peripheral blood mononuclear cells. These receptors came from a person aged 18 to 75 in good health.

This clone was seen at least ten times. The read halts 3 residues ahead of the CDR3 end, with the missing end drawn from the germline J gene. This chain links TRBV7-3 with TRBJ2-1; D may be TRBD1 (5 bases). The CDR3 is made up of 16 amino acids. Between the trimmed V and J ends, which lost 5 bases and 4 bases, there was a span of 18 bases. CDR1 is SGHTA, CDR2 FQGTGA, per germline. The covered CDR3 bases are TGTGCCAGCAGCCTGGGTGGGGCCAGATCATACAATGAG. Its protein product is CASSLGGARSYNE. The full CDR3 is CASSLGGARSYNEQFF.

This clone came up many times. The CDR3 goes on 3 residues after the read ends, and that part is filled in from the germline J gene. The chain carries TRBV11-1 and TRBJ2-7; D is possibly TRBD1 or TRBD2 (5 bases each). Germline values: CDR1 SGHAT, CDR2 FQDESV (reference sequence). Trimming shortened V by 0 bases and J by 0 bases, and 9 bases separated the two germline ends. The CDR3 extends over 15 amino acids. CDR3: CASSLAQRGSYEQYF. CDR3 bases read: TGTGCCAGCAGCTTAGCTCAGAGGGGCTCCTACGAG.

This clone has a count of ten or more. Germline and junction disagree at one end, which may indicate a read error. The read halts 3 residues ahead of the CDR3 end, with the missing end drawn from the germline J gene. The chain employs TRBV12-3 or TRBV12-4 and TRBJ2-1; D may be TRBD1 (5 bases). CDR3 length equals 14 residues. The CDR3 DNA, read in part, is TGTGCCTGCAGCAGGGTCCGAACCTACAATGAG. This encodes CACSRVRTYNE. The CDR3 in its entirety is CACSRVRTYNEQFF.

This clone was seen at least ten times. The read stops 3 residues short of the end of the CDR3; the missing end is completed from the germline J gene. This sequence joins TRBV18 and TRBJ2-7; the D gene is possibly TRBD2 (5 bases). V shed 3 bases and J shed 4 bases, with 7 bases lying between them. This CDR3 has 12 amino acids. Germline loops: CDR1 KGHSH, CDR2 LQKENI. The sequenced part of the CDR3 DNA is TGTGCCAGCTCACCGAGAGGGTACGAG. This sequence encodes CASSPRGYE. Given in full, the CDR3 is CASSPRGYEQYF.

This clone was detected many times. From the germline J gene comes the end of the CDR3, since the read stops 3 residues before it. The V and J genes are TRBV6-1 and TRBJ1-5; D is unclear. CDR1 is MNHNS and CDR2 is SASEGT in the germline V gene. This CDR3 has 15 residues. The V end was cut by 4 bases, the J end by 0 bases, with 10 bases between. The DNA read from the CDR3 is TGTGCCAGCAGTGCACAGATCTATAGCAATCAGCCC. Its translation: CASSAQIYSNQP. The whole CDR3 protein reads CASSAQIYSNQPQHF.

This clone came up many times. The observed sequence ends 3 residues before the CDR3 terminus, with the missing tail filled in from the germline J gene. Other nucleotide sequences from this sample produce the same CDR3. The chain links TRBV7-9 to TRBJ1-2; 8 positions agree with TRBD1. Germline V lookup: CDR1 SEHNR, CDR2 FQNEAQ (reference sequence). V shed 1 base, J shed 2 bases, and the junction held 0 bases outside the gene matches. The CDR3 loop spans 14 amino acids. CDR3 bases read: TGTGCCAGCAGCTTAGGGACAGGGAACTATGGC. It translates to CASSLGTGNYG. The entire CDR3 reads CASSLGTGNYGYTF.

This clone qualifies as medium-sized (0.01 to 0.1%). The read ends 3 residues early relative to the CDR3; the germline J gene fills the gap. The gene calls are TRBV20-1 and TRBJ2-7, with TRBD2 identical over 11 bases. Germline CDR1 reads DFQATT; CDR2 reads SNEGSKA (reference sequence). The junction had 1 base not matched to a gene; V was cut back by 3 bases and J by 0 bases. This CDR3 is built from 14 residues. CDR3 DNA (partial): TGCAGTGCTAGGACTAGCGGGAACTCCTACGAG. Encoded protein: CSARTSGNSYE. The CDR3 in full is CSARTSGNSYEQYF.

This clone was found many times. Coverage ceases 3 residues before the CDR3 finishes, and the germline J gene fills in the end. This sequence joins TRBV18 and TRBJ2-3; D might be TRBD2 (6 bases). Trimming took off 6 bases at V and 4 bases at J, with 17 bases between the two ends. The CDR3 runs to 15 residues. Germline V gene sequence: CDR1 KGHSH, CDR2 LQKENI. CDR3 bases read: TGTGCCAGCTCCCGTGGGGGGTCCCGGGCAGATACG. Translation: CASSRGGSRADT. The complete CDR3 protein is CASSRGGSRADTQYF.

The table lists this clone with many counts. The read gets to within 3 residues of the CDR3 end, and the germline J gene fills in the rest. V is TRBV20-1 and J is TRBJ2-6; D perhaps matches TRBD1 (5 bases). V was clipped by 5 bases and J by 3 bases, with 17 bases between them. The CDR3 has 16 residues. Germline V lookup: CDR1 DFQATT, CDR2 SNEGSKA (reference sequence). This CDR3 reads CSAPQGASYGANVLTF. The sequenced CDR3 bases are TGCAGTGCTCCCCAGGGTGCGTCTTATGGGGCCAACGTC.

This clone was seen many times. Coverage ceases 3 residues before the CDR3 finishes, and the germline J gene fills in the end. The J gene is TRBJ2-7, the V gene TRBV7-6; D might be TRBD1 (6 bases). The CDR3 totals 15 residues. Trimming left V 1 base short and J 3 bases short, with 13 bases between. Germline lookup yields CDR1 SGHVS and CDR2 FNYEAQ. The DNA read from the CDR3 is TGTGCCAGCAGCTTAGAGACAGGACCCAACTACGAG. Protein product: CASSLETGPNYE. The full CDR3 protein is CASSLETGPNYEQYF.

This clone came up many times. From the germline J gene comes the end of the CDR3, since the read stops 3 residues before it. The chain recombines TRBV20-1 with TRBJ2-3; TRBD1 matches at 8 bases. The CDR3 length is 14 residues. CDR1 DFQATT and CDR2 SNEGSKA come from the germline V gene (reference sequence). The trim removed 3 bases at V and 4 bases at J, leaving 6 bases unmatched. CDR3 amino acids: CSASLDRVSDTQYF. CDR3 DNA (partial): TGCAGTGCTAGTTTGGACAGGGTGTCAGATACG.

This clone was seen many times. From the germline J gene comes the end of the CDR3, since the read stops 3 residues before it. The V and J genes are TRBV7-2 and TRBJ2-7; D gene unclear. V was shortened by 5 bases and J by 5 bases, with 13 bases between the two germline ends. The germline CDR1 and CDR2 sequences are SGHTA and FQGNSA. The CDR3 runs to 13 residues. The CDR3 bases that were read are TGTGCCAGCAGCAATAGCCCATCCCACGAG. Its translation: CASSNSPSHE. The full CDR3 protein reads CASSNSPSHEQYF.

This clone has a handful of counts. A junction boundary mismatches the germline segment, possibly from a read error. The read finishes 3 residues shy of the CDR3 end, and the germline J gene is used to complete it. Additional DNA sequences in this sample encode the identical CDR3. The V call is TRBV18, the J call TRBJ2-3; the D is unclear. CDR3 size: 15 residues. Germline V gene lookup returns CDR1 KGHSH and CDR2 LQKENI. CDR3 bases read: TGCGCCAGCTCGGGTCAACTAACCGGTACAGATACG. Translating it yields CASSGQLTGTDT. The whole CDR3 protein reads CASSGQLTGTDTQYF.

This clone has a count of ten or more. Sequencing ends 3 residues short of the CDR3 end; the germline J gene provides the rest. This sequence joins TRBV5-4 and TRBJ2-5; 10 bases align to TRBD2. This CDR3 has 14 amino acids. CDR1 SGHNT and CDR2 YYREEE come from the germline V gene (reference sequence). V trimming: 5 bases; J trimming: 3 bases; junction bases outside the gene matches: 4. The CDR3 loop reads CASSKGLAEETQYF. CDR3 DNA (partial): TGTGCCAGCAGTAAAGGACTAGCGGAAGAGACC.

This clone was recorded many times. The sequenced fragment ends 3 residues before the CDR3 boundary, so the rest is inferred from the germline J gene. The V gene is TRBV20-1, the J gene TRBJ2-3, with 14 bases matching TRBD2. J lost 5 bases, V lost 5 bases, and 6 bases had no gene match. CDR1 and CDR2 from the germline V gene are DFQATT and SNEGSKA (reference sequence). The CDR3 totals 15 residues. The CDR3 DNA, read in part, is TGCAGTGCTCCCCCGACTAGCGGGGGGGGAGATACG. Its translation is CSAPPTSGGGDT. The whole CDR3 sequence is CSAPPTSGGGDTQYF.